Below, 16 T cell receptor beta chains from the same sample are listed, as sequenced in a study of response to subunit inactivated influenza vaccine (dated by TCRdb to about 2018). The receptor library was made with RT-PCR. Data came from an Illumina HiSeq 2500. Using fastp at Q25 and MiXCR, TCRdb reprocessed the public reads and kept productive beta chains. Every distinct CDR3 protein forms one entry, paired with its most common genes and DNA. The table for this sample lists about 650,000 distinct CDR3 sequences; 13% to 15% of them were counted only once. The top ten clones comprise roughly 7.2% of the sample. This sample comprised PBMCs from blood, obtained about 14 days before vaccination. Source of these receptors: a man aged 50-59 years who received an inactivated influenza vaccine. Donor details come from another sample of the same person, matched by shared clones.

This sequence joins TRBV7-2 and TRBJ2-6, with D possibly matching TRBD1 (5 bases). The CDR3 has 16 residues. The germline gives CDR1 SGHTA, CDR2 FQGNSA. Trimming removed 4 bases at V and 0 bases at J, with 10 bases between. CDR3 in amino acids: CASSYRTLSGANVLTF. For the CDR3, the DNA is TGTGCCAGCAGCTATCGGACACTCTCTGGGGCCAACGTCCTGACTTTC.

At least ten counts were recorded for this clonotype. The chain carries TRBV5-1 and TRBJ1-5; no firm D call. This CDR3 contains 15 residues. In germline, CDR1 is SGHRS, CDR2 YFSETQ. V was shortened by 3 bases and J by 6 bases, with 16 bases between the two germline ends. CDR3 coding DNA: TGCGCCAGCAGCTGGGCCGGCCTTTCAGGTCAGCCCCAGCATTTT. Amino acids: CASSWAGLSGQPQHF.

In this sample, this clonotype turned up a few times. The genes are TRBV27 and TRBJ2-1; either TRBD1 or TRBD2 may supply D (6 bases each). Trimming cost V 6 bases and J 8 bases, with 14 bases left between them. CDR1 and CDR2 (germline): MNHEY, SMNVEV (reference sequence). The CDR3 is 13 residues long. The CDR3 is CASRGGLAYEQFF. DNA of the CDR3: TGTGCCAGCAGAGGGGGACTGGCGTATGAGCAGTTCTTC.

The chain uses TRBV6-6 and TRBJ1-2; possibly TRBD1 for D (5 bases). The CDR3 is made up of 13 amino acids. V was clipped by 0 bases and J by 7 bases, with 9 bases between them. Germline V lookup: CDR1 MNHNY, CDR2 SVGAGI (reference sequence). As DNA, the CDR3 is TGTGCCAGCAGTTACTCGGGACGCGTTGGCTACACCTTC. It encodes CASSYSGRVGYTF.

The chain is built from TRBV7-2 and TRBJ2-1, with D possibly matching TRBD2 (6 bases). Germline CDR1 SGHTA, CDR2 FQGNSA. The germline V and J ends were trimmed by 3 bases and 3 bases, with 15 bases remaining between them. There are 16 residues in the CDR3. CDR3 sequence reads: CASSFRPLGGYNEQFF. In nucleotides, the CDR3 is TGTGCCAGCAGCTTCCGGCCCCTCGGGGGCTACAATGAGCAGTTCTTC.

This clonotype was observed a few times. The V and J genes are TRBV28 and TRBJ2-1; a weak D match, TRBD2 (5 bases). The germline V and J ends were trimmed by 2 bases and 3 bases, with 29 bases remaining between them. This CDR3 region has 21 residues. CDR1 is MDHEN and CDR2 is SYDVKM in the germline V gene. The DNA for the CDR3 is TGTGCCAGCAGTTTACCCCGGAGGCTAGCAGGTATCGGGTTCCTCTACAATGAGCAGTTCTTC. This codes for CASSLPRRLAGIGFLYNEQFF.

In this sample, this clonotype turned up many times. This chain connects TRBV7-8 to TRBJ1-2, with D tentatively TRBD1 (6 bases). V was cut by 5 bases and J by 2 bases, with 15 bases left in between. Germline loops: CDR1 SGHVS, CDR2 FQNEAQ. CDR3 size: 15 residues. Here the CDR3 reads CASSRDGGRNYGYTF. CDR3 DNA sequence: TGTGCCAGCAGCCGAGATGGGGGGCGGAACTATGGCTACACCTTC. Full variable domain (missing parts from reference TRBV7-8 and TRBJ1-2): GAGVSQSPRYKVAKRGQDVALRCDPISGHVSLFWYQQALGQGPEFLTYFQNEAQLDKSGLPSDRFFAERPEGSVSTLKIQRTQQEDSAVYLCASSRDGGRNYGYTFGSGTRLTVV.

J is TRBJ2-7 and V is TRBV20-1; D is unclear. V was cut by 0 bases and J by 1 base, with 7 bases left in between. The CDR3 totals 13 residues. The germline gives CDR1 DFQATT, CDR2 SNEGSKA (reference sequence). The CDR3 loop reads CSARDFRSYEQYF. DNA of the CDR3: TGCAGTGCTAGAGATTTCAGATCCTACGAGCAGTACTTC.

This clonotype was counted between two and nine times. The V gene is TRBV24-1, the J gene TRBJ2-1; no reliable D call. The CDR3 contains 12 residues. Trimming removed 8 bases from V and 3 bases from J, with 7 bases in between. The germline V gene encodes CDR1 KGHDR and CDR2 SFDVKD. The CDR3: CATTASYNEQFF. CDR3 nucleotides: TGTGCCACCACCGCCAGCTACAATGAGCAGTTCTTC.

This clonotype came up a few times. This rearrangement joins TRBV12-3 or TRBV12-4 to TRBJ2-5; D is perhaps TRBD2 (5 bases). With 3 bases removed from V and 5 bases from J, the gap between germline ends came to 13 bases. CDR3 size: 14 residues. The CDR3 reads CASSLDGPGETQYF. The CDR3 coding sequence is TGTGCCAGCAGTTTGGACGGACCGGGGGAGACCCAGTACTTC.

The table lists this clonotype with a few counts. The V call is TRBV9, the J call TRBJ2-1, with a possible D match to TRBD2 (6 bases). The germline gives CDR1 SGDLS, CDR2 YYNGEE. Trimming cost V 0 bases and J 0 bases, with 10 bases left between them. This CDR3 region has 16 residues. The CDR3 region has the DNA TGTGCCAGCAGCGTAGGAGTCGGGAGCTCCTACAATGAGCAGTTCTTC. It is translated as CASSVGVGSSYNEQFF.

This clonotype has a handful of counts. The CDR3 bases are TGCGCCAGCAGCGCAAGGGGCAGCCTGAGCATGGTTAGCACAGATACGCAGTATTTT. Amino acid sequence: CASSARGSLSMVSTDTQYF. The chain uses TRBV5-1 and TRBJ2-3, with D possibly being TRBD1 (5 bases). From germline, CDR1 is SGHRS and CDR2 YFSETQ. Trimming left V 4 bases short and J 0 bases short, with 24 bases between. The CDR3 runs 19 residues.

The chain recombines TRBV6-2 or TRBV6-3 with TRBJ2-1, with D uncertain. There are 15 residues in the CDR3. The ends were cut back, 2 bases at V and 4 bases at J, with 12 bases in the middle. Germline V CDR1 and CDR2: MNHEY, SVGEGT. CDR3 in amino acids: CASSYADGFYNEQFF. Here the CDR3 DNA reads TGTGCCAGCAGTTACGCAGACGGCTTTTACAATGAGCAGTTCTTC.

This clonotype occurred a few times. This chain joins TRBV20-1 and TRBJ1-2; 7 bases agree with TRBD1. The ends lost 4 bases at V and 7 bases at J; junction bases unmatched: 12. CDR3 length equals 14 residues. Germline CDR1 DFQATT, CDR2 SNEGSKA (reference sequence). As DNA, the CDR3 is TGCAGTGCTATGGGCCGACAGGGAGTGAGTGGCTACACCTTC. Translating it yields CSAMGRQGVSGYTF.

The rearrangement uses TRBV29-1 and TRBJ2-1; TRBD2 aligns across 8 bases. Trimming removed 6 bases from V and 6 bases from J; junction bases left unmatched: 1. The CDR3 length is 11 residues. Germline values: CDR1 SQVTM, CDR2 ANQGSEA. CDR3 in amino acids: CSVGLVNEQFF. The CDR3 bases are TGCAGCGTGGGACTAGTCAATGAGCAGTTCTTC.

This clonotype was detected ten times or more. This chain joins TRBV12-3 or TRBV12-4 and TRBJ2-2; tentatively, D is TRBD2 (5 bases). Between the trimmed V and J ends, which lost 5 bases and 6 bases, there was a span of 16 bases. The CDR3 contains 15 residues. DNA for the CDR3: TGTGCCAGCAGTCCCACGGGTGAGAGGGCCGGGGAGCTGTTTTTT. Protein: CASSPTGERAGELFF.